This passage covers 30 T cell receptor beta chains from one sample sequenced in a study of blood T cell repertoires in COVID-19. Assay used: immunoSEQ multiplex PCR; TCRdb lists only in-frame clones, some missing. This sample has roughly 80,000 clones; roughly 87% occur once, and the top ten carry roughly 5.3%. The material sequenced was peripheral blood. Receptors were obtained from a woman over 75 with active or convalescent COVID-19.

The V call is TRBV5-4, the J call TRBJ2-7; D is unclear. Germline assignment: CDR1 SGHNT and CDR2 YYREEE (reference sequence). There are 12 residues in the CDR3. V was shortened by 0 bases and J by 3 bases, with 4 bases between the two germline ends. CDR3 amino acids: CASSLAHYEQYF. CDR3 sequence (DNA): TGTGCCAGCAGCTTGGCCCACTACGAGCAGTACTTC.

The J gene is TRBJ2-7, the V gene TRBV2; a weak D match, TRBD1 (6 bases). Looked up from germline, CDR1 is SNHLY and CDR2 is FYNNEI. V was trimmed by 8 bases and J by 5 bases, leaving 25 bases between them. The CDR3 spans 16 residues. The CDR3 DNA is TGTGCCAGCCGAGTGTGGGAGAGGGGGACCCTCCACGAGCAGTACTTC. Its protein is CASRVWERGTLHEQYF.

The V and J genes are TRBV30 and TRBJ1-2, with 7 bases that match TRBD1. J lost 0 bases, V lost 3 bases, and 4 bases had no gene match. Germline CDR1 GTSNPN, CDR2 SVGIG (reference sequence). The length of the CDR3 is 14 residues. CDR3 sequence: CAWRGQTANYGYTF. The CDR3 nucleotides read TGTGCCTGGAGGGGACAGACAGCTAACTATGGCTACACCTTC.

This clone was detected only once. The rearrangement uses TRBV5-8 and TRBJ2-2, with 11 bases fitting TRBD2. The CDR3 totals 16 residues. The J segment lost 4 bases and the V segment lost 0 bases, leaving 2 bases of the junction unmatched. From germline, CDR1 is SGHTS and CDR2 YDEGEE. The CDR3 reads CASSLGLAGRTGELFF. The CDR3 DNA follows: TGTGCCAGCAGCTTGGGACTAGCGGGGCGCACCGGGGAGCTGTTTTTT.

This rearrangement joins TRBV2 to TRBJ2-7; 8 bases map to TRBD1. There are 14 residues in the CDR3. V dropped 4 bases and J dropped 6; count of bases not matched to a gene: 8. In germline, CDR1 is SNHLY, CDR2 FYNNEI. The CDR3 nucleotides read TGTGCCAGCAGTGCGGGACAGGCGCCCCTCGAGCAGTACTTC. Encoded protein: CASSAGQAPLEQYF.

This clone has just a few counts. Other nucleotide sequences from this sample produce the same CDR3. The rearrangement uses TRBV15 and TRBJ2-2; D not certain. Trimming left V 0 bases short and J 2 bases short, with 7 bases between. This CDR3 spans 15 amino acids. The germline V gene encodes CDR1 LNHNV and CDR2 YYDKDF (reference sequence). The chain's CDR3 is CATSREDKNTGELFF. In DNA, the CDR3 is TGTGCCACCAGCAGAGAAGACAAAAACACCGGGGAGCTGTTTTTT.

The chain is built from TRBV19 and TRBJ1-5, with 7 nucleotides matching TRBD1. Germline V gene sequence: CDR1 LNHDA, CDR2 SQIVND (reference sequence). This CDR3 is built from 12 residues. In DNA form, the CDR3 reads TGTGGCTCCAGGGGGACCAATCAGCCCCAGCATTTT. Protein: CGSRGTNQPQHF.

This clone was seen only once. V is TRBV24-1 and J is TRBJ1-5; 9 bases fit TRBD1. Per germline, CDR1 KGHDR and CDR2 SFDVKD. The length of the CDR3 is 16 residues. Trimming removed 4 bases from V and 5 bases from J; junction bases left unmatched: 8. The CDR3 spells CATSDQTGGVDQPQHF. The CDR3, as DNA: TGTGCCACCAGTGACCAAACAGGGGGCGTCGATCAGCCCCAGCATTTT.

The gene calls are TRBV2 and TRBJ2-5; possible D gene TRBD1, 6 bases. The CDR3 runs 13 residues. CDR1 is SNHLY, CDR2 FYNNEI, per germline. V was cut by 6 bases and J by 4 bases, with 12 bases left in between. The CDR3 coding sequence is TGTGCCAGCAGACTACAGGGACCAGAGACCCAGTACTTC. It yields the protein CASRLQGPETQYF.

This sequence joins TRBV6-5 and TRBJ2-1, with a tentative D call TRBD1 (5 bases). Per the germline V gene, CDR1 is MNHEY and CDR2 is SVGAGI. CDR3 length: 13 residues. Trimming left V 6 bases short and J 4 bases short, with 10 bases between. CDR3 in DNA: TGTGCCAGCAGAGACCAGGGATACAATGAGCAGTTCTTC. Protein sequence: CASRDQGYNEQFF.

This CDR3 is CASSGLAGEGFAYNEQFF. The CDR3 DNA follows: TGTGCCAGCTCGGGACTAGCGGGAGAAGGCTTTGCCTACAATGAGCAGTTCTTC. The chain combines TRBV14 with TRBJ2-1, with TRBD2 matching over 14 bases. Germline lookup yields CDR1 SGHDN and CDR2 FVKESK. The V gene end was trimmed by 8 bases and the J gene end by 2 bases; junction bases not matched to a gene: 11. The CDR3 extends over 18 amino acids.

The chain employs TRBV19 and TRBJ1-1; D is perhaps TRBD1 (5 bases). The CDR3 consists of 12 residues. Trimming shortened V by 6 bases and J by 4 bases, and 9 bases separated the two germline ends. The V gene's germline CDR1 is LNHDA and CDR2 SQIVND (reference sequence). The CDR3 nucleotides are TGTGCCAGTAGACGGGGGGGCACTGAAGCTTTCTTT. Its translation: CASRRGGTEAFF.

The gene calls are TRBV7-2 and TRBJ2-5; D might be TRBD2 (5 bases). The germline CDR1 and CDR2 sequences are SGHTA and FQGNSA. The CDR3 runs 14 residues. With 1 base removed from V and 1 base from J, the gap between germline ends came to 7 bases. The CDR3 protein is CASSLGRGQETQYF. In nucleotides, the CDR3 is TGTGCCAGCAGCTTAGGACGGGGCCAAGAGACCCAGTACTTC.

The gene calls are TRBV28 and TRBJ2-5; D is perhaps TRBD2 (5 bases). The CDR3 covers 12 residues. Trimming took 5 bases from V and 3 from J, leaving 7 bases between them. Germline V CDR1 and CDR2: MDHEN, SYDVKM. CDR3 in DNA: TGTGCCAGCAGTGCCGGGAAAGAGACCCAGTACTTC. It translates to CASSAGKETQYF.

The chain couples TRBV6-5 to TRBJ1-2; 7 bases are shared with TRBD1. The CDR3 is 12 amino acids. Germline values: CDR1 MNHEY, CDR2 SVGAGI. J was trimmed by 7 bases and V by 10 bases; bases with no gene match: 9. CDR3 coding DNA: TGTGCCATACGACAGGGTGGGGCTGGCTACACCTTC. Encoded protein: CAIRQGGAGYTF.

Concerning this clone itself: This same CDR3 is encoded by further DNA sequences in the sample. The gene calls are TRBV2 and TRBJ2-1; TRBD2 matches 10 bases. CDR1 is SNHLY and CDR2 is FYNNEI in the germline V gene. This CDR3 is built from 14 residues. J lost 7 bases, V lost 9 bases, and 9 bases had no gene match. CDR3 region: CASRSGGARNEQFF. CDR3 nucleotide sequence: TGTGCCAGTAGGAGCGGGGGGGCGAGGAATGAGCAGTTCTTC.

The chain couples TRBV7-2 to TRBJ2-2; D remains unclear. V lost 5 bases and J 6 bases, leaving 13 bases between the germline ends. Germline assignment: CDR1 SGHTA and CDR2 FQGNSA. The CDR3 loop spans 14 amino acids. CDR3 protein: CASSQVAPSGELFF. The CDR3 DNA reads as TGTGCCAGCAGCCAAGTGGCTCCCTCCGGGGAGCTGTTTTTT. Full variable domain (missing parts from reference TRBV7-2 and TRBJ2-2): GAGVSQSPSNKVTEKGKDVELRCDPISGHTALYWYRQSLGQGLEFLIYFQGNSAPDKSGLPSDRFSAERTGGSVSTLTIQRTQQEDSAVYLCASSQVAPSGELFFGEGSRLTVL.

The rearrangement uses TRBV12-2 and TRBJ1-2; the table assigns TRBD1, which was not confirmed against the DNA. TRBV12-2 is a documented pseudogene. The length of the CDR3 is 15 residues. CDR3 sequence: CASRFSGGADYGYTF. Here the CDR3 DNA reads TGTGCAAGTCGCTTTTCAGGGGGTGCTGACTATGGCTACACCTTC.

The chain employs TRBV5-1 and TRBJ2-3, with D tentatively TRBD2 (6 bases). The CDR3 is 17 amino acids. Trimming pared 0 bases from V and 2 bases from J, leaving 16 bases between. Germline V gives CDR1 SGHRS, CDR2 YFSETQ. The CDR3 loop reads CASSLALAGPSTDTQYF. CDR3 coding DNA: TGCGCCAGCAGCTTGGCTCTTGCGGGGCCTTCCACAGATACGCAGTATTTT.

V gene TRBV5-1 combines with J gene TRBJ2-7; D is perhaps TRBD1 (6 bases). The germline V gene has CDR1 SGHRS and CDR2 YFSETQ. The CDR3 has 14 residues. The V gene lost 4 bases and the J gene lost 3 bases, with 14 bases spanning the gap. Written as DNA, the CDR3 is TGCGCCAGCAGCGTACAGGGTGCAGTCTACGAGCAGTACTTC. Encoded protein: CASSVQGAVYEQYF.

The chain links TRBV5-1 to TRBJ1-2; D not resolved. CDR3 length: 15 amino acids. The V gene's germline CDR1 is SGHRS and CDR2 YFSETQ. The germline V and J ends were trimmed by 0 bases and 4 bases, with 13 bases remaining between them. The CDR3 sequence is CASSLGRSDIYGYTF. The CDR3 DNA reads TGCGCCAGCAGCTTGGGTCGTAGCGACATCTATGGCTACACCTTC.

To note about this clone: Other DNA variants within this sample encode the same CDR3. The V gene is TRBV19, the J gene TRBJ1-5; 9 positions match TRBD1. Germline V lookup: CDR1 LNHDA, CDR2 SQIVND (reference sequence). The CDR3 spans 15 residues. Trimming removed 3 bases from V and 4 bases from J; junction bases left unmatched: 4. The CDR3 DNA sequence: TGTGCCAGTAGTATCCGCGGGACAGGGAATCAGCCCCAGCATTTT. Translated, it gives CASSIRGTGNQPQHF. Based on the CDR3 plus reference TRBV19 and TRBJ1-5, the full variable domain is DGGITQSPKYLFRKEGQNVTLSCEQNLNHDAMYWYRQDPGQGLRLIYYSQIVNDFQKGDIAEGYSVSREKKESFPLTVTSAQKNPTAFYLCASSIRGTGNQPQHFGDGTRLSIL.

The chain carries TRBV6-2 or TRBV6-3 and TRBJ2-3; D might be TRBD2 (6 bases). CDR1 is MNHEY and CDR2 is SVGEGT in the germline V gene. The CDR3 is made up of 13 amino acids. Trimming stripped 3 bases from V and 14 bases from J, with 18 bases between. The CDR3: CASSYSMSGRRYF. The CDR3 DNA sequence: TGTGCCAGCAGTTATTCGATGTCTGGGAGGAGGTATTTT.

The rearrangement links TRBV3-1 (or the pseudogene TRBV3-2) to TRBJ1-6; D is unclear. Per germline, CDR1 LGHDT and CDR2 YNNKEL (reference sequence). V lost 3 bases, J lost 8 bases, and 5 bases lay in between. CDR3 length equals 12 residues. CDR3 bases: TGTGCCAGCAGCCAGTCTTATTCACCCCTCCACTTT. It codes for CASSQSYSPLHF.

The chain links TRBV6-2 or TRBV6-3 to TRBJ2-7; D remains ambiguous. The CDR3 extends over 13 amino acids. Germline lookup yields CDR1 MNHEY and CDR2 SVGEGT. The V gene lost 1 base and the J gene lost 6 bases, with 10 bases spanning the gap. In DNA form, the CDR3 reads TGTGCCAGCAGTTACTACTCCGGTAGCGAGCAGTACTTC. It translates to CASSYYSGSEQYF.

V usage is TRBV28 and J usage is TRBJ2-7; D gene unclear. Per the germline V gene, CDR1 is MDHEN and CDR2 is SYDVKM. V dropped 6 bases and J dropped 3 bases, with 6 bases sitting between them. There are 11 residues in the CDR3. In DNA form, the CDR3 reads TGTGCCAGCAGACAGCTCTACGAGCAGTACTTC. Protein: CASRQLYEQYF.

The gene calls are TRBV18 and TRBJ2-3; D gene unclear. Germline CDR1 KGHSH, CDR2 LQKENI. Deletions cut 6 bases from V and 5 bases from J, with 9 bases between. This CDR3 contains 12 residues. In nucleotides, the CDR3 is TGTGCCAGCTCTCAGAATCGAGATACGCAGTATTTT. Residues: CASSQNRDTQYF.

This rearrangement joins TRBV19 to TRBJ1-4, with D possibly being TRBD1 (5 bases). Per the germline V gene, CDR1 is LNHDA and CDR2 is SQIVND (reference sequence). This CDR3 is built from 13 residues. The V and J ends lost 5 bases and 7 bases respectively, with 11 bases between them. The chain's CDR3 is CASSAGRSEKLFF. The CDR3 DNA sequence: TGTGCCAGTAGTGCGGGGCGTAGTGAAAAACTGTTTTTT.

The chain couples TRBV15 to TRBJ2-2; 10 bases fit TRBD1. Germline CDR1 and CDR2: LNHNV and YYDKDF (reference sequence). This CDR3 has 15 amino acids. V shed 5 bases and J 7 bases; nucleotides not matched to a gene: 7. The CDR3 DNA reads TGTGCCACCAGCCATTGGGACAGGGGTATCGGGGAGCTGTTTTTT. This gives the protein CATSHWDRGIGELFF.

This chain links TRBV5-5 with TRBJ2-7, with D unclear. Germline values: CDR1 SGHKS, CDR2 YYEKEE (reference sequence). The CDR3 covers 14 residues. Trimming pared 1 base from V and 6 bases from J, leaving 14 bases between. CDR3 bases: TGTGCCAGCAGCTTGCTTGCACAGTTCGGCGAGCAGTACTTC. This sequence encodes CASSLLAQFGEQYF.